This TCR beta chain is from a study of cytomegalovirus exposure and HLA in healthy donors. Study conclusions and caveats: Roughly uniform depth of sequencing across donors was assumed in presence/absence analyses. In vitro checks showed that a few CMV-associated chains really do target CMV antigens.

Trimming took 7 bases from V and 7 from J; bases not matched to a gene: 9. This CDR3 has 14 amino acids. From germline, CDR1 is SNHLY and CDR2 FYNNEI. PCR primers comprised 60 Vbeta and 13 Jbeta primers. TCRdb's table, derived via immunoSEQ multiplex PCR, lists solely in-frame clones and lacks some. Of 150,000 to 160,000 clones listed, roughly 77% are singletons. With respect to this clone: The antigen is not known.

The gene calls are TRBV2 and TRBJ1-5; 8 nucleotides align to TRBD1. Input material: PBMCs. This TCR derives from a man aged 25 to 45 in good health and CMV-seropositive. CDR3 protein: CASTETGVGQPQHF. DNA of the CDR3: TGTGCCAGCACCGAGACAGGGGTGGGACAGCCCCAGCATTTT.